This entry lists 28 T cell receptor beta chains sequenced from one sample in a study of Ad26.COV2.S vaccination and SARS-CoV-2 variants. Sample treatment: about 20 received Ad26.COV2.S at low or high dose, single or two shots; several received placebo; per-sample allocation not given. Each sample was drawn 63 days after the first injection (of vaccine or placebo). Assay used: immunoSEQ multiplex PCR; TCRdb lists only in-frame clones, some missing. The sample has 400,000 to 500,000 clones; 88% are singletons. The source was peripheral blood, collected in a trial of Ad26.COV2.S vaccine versus placebo. Receptors originate from a person aged 18-65 years who received the Ad26.COV2.S COVID-19 vaccine or a placebo.

The chain is built from TRBV5-4 and TRBJ1-6; D is ambiguous. The V gene lost 0 bases and the J gene lost 7 bases, with 11 bases spanning the gap. From germline, CDR1 is SGHNT and CDR2 YYREEE (reference sequence). This CDR3 spans 15 amino acids. CDR3 in DNA: TGTGCCAGCAGCTTGGCCCCAGGAAGAAATTCACCCCTCCACTTT. Protein sequence: CASSLAPGRNSPLHF.

CDR3 DNA sequence: TGTGCCTGGAGTGTACTGGTCGGTACCTACGAGCAGTACTTC. Encoded protein: CAWSVLVGTYEQYF. This chain joins TRBV30 and TRBJ2-7; D gene unclear. Trimming left V 0 bases short and J 2 bases short, with 11 bases between. This CDR3 has 14 amino acids. CDR1 and CDR2 (germline): GTSNPN, SVGIG (reference sequence).

The chain is built from TRBV18 and TRBJ2-3; unclear D gene. The CDR3 totals 12 residues. Trimming took off 4 bases at V and 8 bases at J, with 10 bases between the two ends. In germline, CDR1 is KGHSH, CDR2 LQKENI. The CDR3 bases are TGTGCCAGCTCACGTGACGTTGGTACGCAGTATTTT. Protein: CASSRDVGTQYF. Filled out from reference TRBV18 and TRBJ2-3, the complete variable domain reads NAGVMQNPRHLVRRRGQEARLRCSPMKGHSHVYWYRQLPEEGLKFMVYLQKENIIDESGMPKERFSAEFPKEGPSILRIQQVVRGDSAAYFCASSRDVGTQYFGPGTRLTVL.

V is TRBV28 and J is TRBJ2-7; 8 bases line up with TRBD1. Germline CDR1 and CDR2: MDHEN and SYDVKM. Germline trimming cut 0 bases from V and 3 bases from J; bases unmatched to any gene: 4. This CDR3 contains 15 residues. The CDR3 DNA reads TGTGCCAGCAGTTTATGGGGGACAGGCCTCTACGAGCAGTACTTC. It is translated as CASSLWGTGLYEQYF.

The chain uses TRBV5-8 and TRBJ1-6; unclear D gene. V shed 0 bases and J shed 7 bases, with 8 bases lying between them. The germline V gene has CDR1 SGHTS and CDR2 YDEGEE. This CDR3 contains 14 residues. The CDR3 nucleotides are TGTGCCAGCAGCTTGGGCCAGAGAAATTCACCCCTCCACTTT. This sequence encodes CASSLGQRNSPLHF.

J is TRBJ2-5 and V is TRBV11-2, with D uncertain. CDR1 SGHAT and CDR2 FQNNGV come from the germline V gene. V lost 4 bases and J lost 5, with 14 bases in between. The CDR3 runs to 14 residues. CDR3 nucleotides: TGTGCCAGCAGCTCCATCCGAGCCGGCGAGACCCAGTACTTC. Translating it yields CASSSIRAGETQYF.

This rearrangement joins TRBV5-6 to TRBJ1-5; D unresolved. The CDR3 covers 13 residues. V was trimmed by 2 bases and J by 11 bases, leaving 14 bases between them. Germline values: CDR1 SGHDT, CDR2 YYEEEE. CDR3 residues: CASSLQTTRTQHF. Here the CDR3 DNA reads TGTGCCAGCAGCTTACAGACAACGAGGACCCAGCATTTT.

The chain recombines TRBV5-1 with TRBJ2-5; D not resolved. V was shortened by 4 bases and J by 4 bases, with 14 bases between the two germline ends. Germline V lookup: CDR1 SGHRS, CDR2 YFSETQ. This CDR3 is built from 14 residues. The CDR3 here is CASSPTRTGETQYF. CDR3 DNA sequence: TGCGCCAGCAGCCCCACCCGGACCGGAGAGACCCAGTACTTC.

The sample holds one count of this clone. V usage is TRBV7-8 and J usage is TRBJ1-5; D unresolved. The CDR3 is 12 residues long. Trimming left V 2 bases short and J 4 bases short, with 3 bases between. Germline-derived CDR1 and CDR2 are SGHVS and FQNEAQ. The CDR3 region has the DNA TGTGCCAGCAGCTTAAATAATCAGCCCCAGCATTTT. Protein: CASSLNNQPQHF.

The chain links TRBV19 to TRBJ2-7; TRBD1 agrees at 7 bases. Trimming removed 6 bases from V and 6 bases from J; junction bases left unmatched: 8. The CDR3 has 13 amino acids. CDR1 is LNHDA, CDR2 SQIVND, per germline (reference sequence). The CDR3 here is CASSQDRRSEQYF. In DNA, the CDR3 is TGTGCCAGTAGCCAGGACAGGAGGAGCGAGCAGTACTTC. The full variable domain, in which reference TRBV19 and TRBJ2-7 provide the parts outside the CDR3, is DGGITQSPKYLFRKEGQNVTLSCEQNLNHDAMYWYRQDPGQGLRLIYYSQIVNDFQKGDIAEGYSVSREKKESFPLTVTSAQKNPTAFYLCASSQDRRSEQYFGPGTRLTVT.

This chain joins TRBV7-2 and TRBJ2-1, with 9 positions matching TRBD2. The germline V gene encodes CDR1 SGHTA and CDR2 FQGNSA. This CDR3 comprises 14 residues. After removal of 1 base from V and 15 bases from J, the junction contained 10 bases not matched to a gene. The chain's CDR3 is CASSLGGGAGPPFF. DNA for the CDR3: TGTGCCAGCAGCTTAGGCGGGGGGGCAGGGCCTCCGTTCTTC.

This chain links TRBV7-8 with TRBJ1-4; possible D gene TRBD1, 6 bases. Per the germline V gene, CDR1 is SGHVS and CDR2 is FQNEAQ. The CDR3 loop spans 17 amino acids. V lost 0 bases to trimming and J lost 7 bases, with 18 bases between them. The CDR3 DNA reads TGTGCCAGCAGCTTAGCGGTCGTGGGGGCCTGGGGTGAAAAACTGTTTTTT. Translated: CASSLAVVGAWGEKLFF.

The chain couples TRBV28 to TRBJ2-4; tentatively, D is TRBD1 (6 bases). CDR3 length equals 15 residues. Per the germline V gene, CDR1 is MDHEN and CDR2 is SYDVKM. V was shortened by 8 bases and J by 5 bases, with 19 bases between the two germline ends. The CDR3 protein is CASVQGTGSQNIQYF. In nucleotides, the CDR3 is TGTGCCAGCGTTCAGGGGACGGGGAGCCAAAACATTCAGTACTTC.

This chain joins TRBV29-1 and TRBJ1-1; weak D call: TRBD1 (5 bases). The CDR3 length is 15 residues. The germline CDR1 and CDR2 sequences are SQVTM and ANQGSEA. V was trimmed by 0 bases and J by 0 bases, leaving 11 bases between them. The CDR3 DNA sequence: TGCAGCGTTGAAGATCTGGGGCACTTGAACACTGAAGCTTTCTTT. This gives the protein CSVEDLGHLNTEAFF. The whole variable domain, remainder taken from reference TRBV29-1 and TRBJ1-1, is SAVISQKPSRDICQRGTSLTIQCQVDSQVTMMFWYRQQPGQSLTLIATANQGSEATYESGFVIDKFPISRPNLTFSTLTVSNMSPEDSSIYLCSVEDLGHLNTEAFFGQGTRLTVV.

The gene calls are TRBV6-2 or TRBV6-3 and TRBJ2-7, with TRBD1 matching 8 bases. The CDR3 has 16 residues. V gave up 0 bases and J gave up 5 bases; unmatched junction bases: 9. Germline CDR1 MNHEY, CDR2 SVGEGT. The CDR3 protein is CASSYSPATGENEQYF. Written as DNA, the CDR3 is TGTGCCAGCAGTTACTCTCCCGCGACAGGGGAGAACGAGCAGTACTTC.

The chain couples TRBV19 to TRBJ2-3, with 8 bases matching TRBD2. CDR1 and CDR2 (germline): LNHDA, SQIVND (reference sequence). CDR3 size: 14 residues. V shed 6 bases, J shed 3 bases, and the junction held 5 bases outside the gene matches. The CDR3 DNA reads TGTGCCAGTAGGGTTAGCGGGGCGACAGATACGCAGTATTTT. It is translated as CASRVSGATDTQYF.

The rearrangement links TRBV7-2 to TRBJ1-4, with 7 bases identical to TRBD1. Trimming removed 6 bases from V and 0 bases from J; junction bases left unmatched: 4. The CDR3 runs to 15 residues. Germline V gene lookup returns CDR1 SGHTA and CDR2 FQGNSA. This CDR3 is CASSTTGATNEKLFF. The CDR3 DNA reads TGTGCCAGCAGTACCACAGGGGCAACTAATGAAAAACTGTTTTTT. The variable domain in full, completed from reference TRBV7-2 and TRBJ1-4, reads GAGVSQSPSNKVTEKGKDVELRCDPISGHTALYWYRQSLGQGLEFLIYFQGNSAPDKSGLPSDRFSAERTGGSVSTLTIQRTQQEDSAVYLCASSTTGATNEKLFFGSGTQLSVL.

The chain combines TRBV18 with TRBJ1-1; possible D gene TRBD1, 5 bases. V was clipped by 11 bases and J by 7 bases, with 20 bases between them. This CDR3 is 13 amino acids long. The germline CDR1 and CDR2 sequences are KGHSH and LQKENI. The CDR3 spells CAAGRGDGGEAFF. DNA for the CDR3: TGTGCCGCTGGGAGAGGGGACGGTGGTGAAGCTTTCTTT.

This clone was seen just once. The genes are TRBV7-2 and TRBJ2-7; tentatively, D is TRBD2 (6 bases). The CDR3 runs to 16 residues. Germline assignment: CDR1 SGHTA and CDR2 FQGNSA. The V end lost 4 bases, the J end lost 0 bases, and 16 bases lay between the germline ends. The CDR3 DNA reads as TGTGCCAGCAGCTACCTTGGGGGGTTTGGCTCCTACGAGCAGTACTTC. Amino acids: CASSYLGGFGSYEQYF.

This chain uses TRBV4-1 with TRBJ2-3, with TRBD2 matching over 10 bases. CDR3 length equals 17 residues. CDR1 is MGHRA, CDR2 YSYEKL, per germline. V lost 1 base, J lost 1 base, and 5 bases stayed unmatched. CDR3 residues: CASSQALGLAGTDTQYF. DNA for the CDR3: TGCGCCAGCAGCCAAGCCCTCGGACTAGCGGGCACAGATACGCAGTATTTT.

CDR3 in amino acids: CAWSPSPLEQFF. The CDR3 DNA is TGTGCCTGGAGTCCCTCCCCCTTAGAGCAGTTCTTC. The chain links TRBV30 to TRBJ2-1; D remains ambiguous. With 2 bases removed from V and 10 bases from J, the gap between germline ends came to 12 bases. The CDR3 has 12 residues. CDR1 and CDR2 (germline): GTSNPN, SVGIG (reference sequence).

The J gene is TRBJ2-6, the V gene TRBV6-5; D is unclear. The CDR3 has 14 amino acids. The germline V gene has CDR1 MNHEY and CDR2 SVGAGI. With 6 bases removed from V and 1 base from J, the gap between germline ends came to 7 bases. The CDR3: CASRDGSGANVLTF. The CDR3 region has the DNA TGTGCCAGCAGGGACGGTTCTGGGGCCAACGTCCTGACTTTC.

The chain links TRBV6-6 to TRBJ1-6; 8 bases align to TRBD1. This CDR3 has 14 residues. Germline-derived CDR1 and CDR2 are MNHNY and SVGAGI (reference sequence). With 8 bases clipped from V and 10 bases from J, the junction kept 10 bases outside the gene matches. The CDR3 spells CASARTGKESPLHF. The CDR3 DNA is TGTGCCAGCGCCCGGACAGGGAAGGAATCACCCCTCCACTTT.

This clone was seen a handful of times. The chain uses TRBV6-1 and TRBJ1-2; 8 nucleotides align to TRBD1. This CDR3 is 15 amino acids long. CDR1 and CDR2 from the germline V gene are MNHNS and SASEGT. The trim removed 0 bases at V and 5 bases at J, leaving 5 bases unmatched. This chain's CDR3 is CASSEAPGGGYGYTF. DNA of the CDR3: TGTGCCAGCAGTGAAGCCCCAGGGGGCGGGTATGGCTACACCTTC.

This clone has just one count. The chain is built from TRBV4-1 and TRBJ1-4; D call uncertain. There are 13 residues in the CDR3. Looked up from germline, CDR1 is MGHRA and CDR2 is YSYEKL. V lost 7 bases, J lost 5 bases, and 11 bases lay in between. CDR3 protein: CASNRAGNEKLFF. Written as DNA, the CDR3 is TGCGCCAGCAACCGGGCCGGAAATGAAAAACTGTTTTTT.

The CDR3 region is CASSNTHTISAGETQYF. The CDR3, as DNA: TGTGCCAGCAGCAACACACATACCATCTCGGCGGGGGAGACCCAGTACTTC. This chain joins TRBV7-2 and TRBJ2-5, with a possible D match to TRBD2 (6 bases). V lost 5 bases and J 5 bases, leaving 24 bases between the germline ends. The CDR3 contains 17 residues. Germline V gene data show CDR1 as SGHTA and CDR2 as FQGNSA.

The CDR3 sequence is CASSPPKDRAVDGYTF. CDR3 bases: TGTGCCAGCAGCCCACCGAAGGACAGGGCTGTGGATGGCTACACCTTC. The rearrangement links TRBV6-6 to TRBJ1-2, with 8 bases identical to TRBD1. V was clipped by 6 bases and J by 6 bases; unmatched bases: 15. Germline V gives CDR1 MNHNY, CDR2 SVGAGI (reference sequence). The CDR3 totals 16 residues.

The chain employs TRBV5-1 and TRBJ2-5; 7 nucleotides agree with TRBD2. Germline CDR1 is SGHRS and CDR2 is YFSETQ. The CDR3 loop spans 15 amino acids. The V segment lost 0 bases and the J segment 4 bases; nucleotides outside the gene matches: 6. The CDR3 region is CASSLVSSGPETQYF. The CDR3 DNA reads as TGCGCCAGCAGCTTGGTGTCTAGCGGTCCAGAGACCCAGTACTTC.